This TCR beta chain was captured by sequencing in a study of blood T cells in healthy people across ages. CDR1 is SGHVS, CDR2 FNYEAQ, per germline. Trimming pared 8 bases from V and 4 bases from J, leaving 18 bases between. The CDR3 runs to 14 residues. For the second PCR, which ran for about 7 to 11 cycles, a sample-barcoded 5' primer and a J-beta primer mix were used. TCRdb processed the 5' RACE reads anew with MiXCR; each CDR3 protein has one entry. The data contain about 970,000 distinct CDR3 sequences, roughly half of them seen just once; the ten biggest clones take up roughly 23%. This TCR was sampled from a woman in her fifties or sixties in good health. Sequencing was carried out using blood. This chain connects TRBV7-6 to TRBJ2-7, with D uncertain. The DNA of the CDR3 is TGTGCCAGCGCGCCTGGTGGCTCACCATACGAGCAGTACTTC. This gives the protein CASAPGGSPYEQYF.